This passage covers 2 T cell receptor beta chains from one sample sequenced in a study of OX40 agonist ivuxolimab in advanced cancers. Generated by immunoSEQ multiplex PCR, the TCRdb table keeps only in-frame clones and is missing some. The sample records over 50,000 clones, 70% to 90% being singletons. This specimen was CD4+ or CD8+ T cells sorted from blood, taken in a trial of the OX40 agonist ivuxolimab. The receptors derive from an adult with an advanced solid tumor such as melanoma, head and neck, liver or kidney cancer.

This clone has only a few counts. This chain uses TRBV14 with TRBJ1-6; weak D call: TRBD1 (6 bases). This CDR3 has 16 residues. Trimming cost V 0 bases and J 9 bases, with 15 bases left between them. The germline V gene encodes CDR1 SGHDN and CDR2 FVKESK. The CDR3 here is CASSQDFGGPTSPLHF. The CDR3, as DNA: TGTGCCAGCAGCCAAGATTTTGGGGGCCCTACTTCACCCCTCCACTTT.

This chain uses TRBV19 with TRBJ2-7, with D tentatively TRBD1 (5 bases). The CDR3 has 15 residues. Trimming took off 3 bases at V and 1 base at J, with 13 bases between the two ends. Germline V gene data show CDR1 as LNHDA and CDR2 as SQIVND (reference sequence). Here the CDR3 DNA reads TGTGCCAGTAGTATCCAAGGGGCTATGTCCTACGAGCAGTACTTC. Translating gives CASSIQGAMSYEQYF.